This is a list of T cell receptor beta chains from one sample in a study of shared clonotypes between healthy human individuals. Measured with immunoSEQ multiplex PCR; TCRdb has only the in-frame clones, and not every one. The sample lists approximately 2.3 million clones, over 85% occurring once. The sequencing input was naive CD4+ T cells from PBMCs. These receptors originate from a man between 18 and 29 years old in good health. Some clones in this sample may be carry-over from other donors' samples. CDR3s include the opening cysteine and the closing phenylalanine or tryptophan. Each record gives: clone size, V gene, J gene, CDR3 protein. Size is stated for part of the rows, as once, few or many counts, or as a class when the clone is expanded.

size: .
V: TRBV6-1
J: TRBJ2-3
CDR3: CASLAGVVADTQYF

size: .
V: TRBV7-9
J: TRBJ1-4
CDR3: CASSPGRQLATNEKLFF

size: once
V: TRBV19
J: TRBJ2-7
CDR3: CASSRQGDYEQYF

size: .
V: TRBV28
J: TRBJ2-2
CDR3: CASSLAAGPTGELFF

size: .
V: TRBV7-9
J: TRBJ2-7
CDR3: CASSASGHSYEQYF

size: .
V: TRBV10-2
J: TRBJ2-3
CDR3: CASSDRRRTQYF

size: .
V: TRBV29-1
J: TRBJ2-4
CDR3: CSVGGRAKNIQYF

size: .
V: TRBV10-3
J: .
CDR3: CAISASGSYEQYF

size: .
V: TRBV15
J: TRBJ2-7
CDR3: CATSRGAGFSYEQYF

size: .
V: TRBV6-5
J: TRBJ1-1
CDR3: CASSYSRGQNTEAFF

size: .
V: TRBV11-2
J: TRBJ2-3
CDR3: CASSYGYSTDTQYF

size: .
V: TRBV7-9
J: TRBJ2-3
CDR3: CASSSLAGVTDTQYF

size: .
V: TRBV11-2
J: TRBJ1-1
CDR3: CASSTRDRNTEAFF

size: .
V: TRBV5-4
J: TRBJ1-4
CDR3: CASSLGPGQGSANEKLFF

size: .
V: TRBV11-2
J: TRBJ2-3
CDR3: CASSPTGTSTDTQYF

size: .
V: TRBV2
J: TRBJ1-4
CDR3: CASSEDRGDEKLFF